The clone carrying this TCR beta chain was seen once. This specimen comes from a study of blood T cell repertoires in COVID-19. Germline loops: CDR1 MDHEN, CDR2 SYDVKM. V dropped 1 base and J dropped 8 bases, with 11 bases sitting between them. CDR3 length: 13 amino acids. TCRdb keeps only in-frame clones here, not all; method: immunoSEQ multiplex PCR. The table has some 460,000 clones, roughly 87% seen once. Material for sequencing was PBMCs or T cells enriched from blood (not recorded which). The chain recombines TRBV28 with TRBJ1-2; tentative D call: TRBD1 (5 bases). The sequence derives from a woman under 30 who had recovered from COVID-19. The chain's CDR3 is CASSLLSGFGYTF. The CDR3 DNA reads as TGTGCCAGCAGTTTATTGTCAGGGTTCGGCTACACCTTC.